A single sample is the source of the 18 T cell receptor beta chains below, sequenced in a study of blood T cell repertoires in COVID-19. The data were produced by immunoSEQ multiplex PCR, yet TCRdb's version contains in-frame clones alone and is incomplete. This sample yields about 88,000 clones, of which 88% are seen a single time; around 10% belongs to the top ten. The sequenced sample consisted of peripheral blood. All receptors derive from a man aged 80 or over with acute or convalescent COVID-19.

The chain recombines TRBV5-4 with TRBJ2-5; D gene ambiguous. V was pared by 4 bases and J by 0 bases, with 10 bases between. This CDR3 region has 14 residues. Germline assignment: CDR1 SGHNT and CDR2 YYREEE (reference sequence). The DNA of the CDR3 is TGTGCCAGCAGCATGGGCGAGTACCAAGAGACCCAGTACTTC. Translation: CASSMGEYQETQYF.

The V gene is TRBV28, the J gene TRBJ2-3; D is possibly TRBD1 (6 bases). Germline V gene lookup returns CDR1 MDHEN and CDR2 SYDVKM. This CDR3 comprises 12 residues. The V end lost 9 bases, the J end lost 2 bases, and 9 bases lay between the germline ends. CDR3: CASSGDTDTQYF. CDR3 DNA sequence: TGTGCCAGTTCAGGGGACACAGATACGCAGTATTTT.

The chain couples TRBV5-4 to TRBJ2-7; D is undetermined. V was trimmed by 2 bases and J by 5 bases, leaving 8 bases between them. Germline V gene sequence: CDR1 SGHNT, CDR2 YYREEE (reference sequence). CDR3 size: 12 residues. CDR3 coding DNA: TGTGCCAGCAGCTTACTTTCGAACGAGCAGTACTTC. It specifies CASSLLSNEQYF.

The chain uses TRBV7-8 and TRBJ1-5, with D perhaps matching TRBD1 (5 bases). This CDR3 has 14 residues. Trimming left V 5 bases short and J 7 bases short, with 15 bases between. CDR1 is SGHVS, CDR2 FQNEAQ, per germline. The CDR3 reads CASSRGGAGQPQHF. CDR3 nucleotide sequence: TGTGCCAGCAGCCGAGGCGGGGCAGGACAGCCCCAGCATTTT.

The J gene is TRBJ1-4, the V gene TRBV4-3; TRBD1 agrees at 7 bases. CDR1 is LGHNA and CDR2 is YSLEER in the germline V gene. This CDR3 is built from 16 residues. Losses at the gene ends were 0 bases for V and 8 bases for J; bases not matched to a gene: 9. The DNA for the CDR3 is TGCGCCAGCAGCCAAGATTTGACAGGGCCCGTGGAAAAACTGTTTTTT. Encoded protein: CASSQDLTGPVEKLFF.

The chain carries TRBV6-5 and TRBJ1-2; D is perhaps TRBD1 (6 bases). The germline CDR1 and CDR2 sequences are MNHEY and SVGAGI. V dropped 6 bases and J dropped 8 bases, with 16 bases sitting between them. This CDR3 has 13 amino acids. CDR3 coding DNA: TGTGCCAGCAGGGGCCAGGGGCGGGAGGGCTACACCTTC. It is translated as CASRGQGREGYTF.

The V and J genes are TRBV7-3 and TRBJ2-1, with 10 bases aligning to TRBD2. This CDR3 region has 16 residues. V shed 0 bases and J 7 bases; nucleotides not matched to a gene: 6. Looked up from germline, CDR1 is SGHTA and CDR2 is FQGTGA. As DNA, the CDR3 is TGTGCCAGCAGCTTAACGGGGCTAGCGGGAGAAAATGAGCAGTTCTTC. Translation: CASSLTGLAGENEQFF.

The chain joins TRBV15 to TRBJ2-1; D might be TRBD2 (6 bases). The CDR3 extends over 14 amino acids. From germline, CDR1 is LNHNV and CDR2 YYDKDF (reference sequence). V was trimmed by 3 bases and J by 4 bases, leaving 10 bases between them. CDR3 nucleotides: TGTGCCACCAGCAGCAGCGGGCAGTACAATGAGCAGTTCTTC. Residues: CATSSSGQYNEQFF.

The chain uses TRBV15 and TRBJ2-3, with D unclear. CDR1 and CDR2 (germline): LNHNV, YYDKDF (reference sequence). The CDR3 consists of 14 residues. V lost 1 base, J lost 2 bases, and 7 bases lay in between. The CDR3 DNA reads TGTGCCACCAGCAGAGGGCAGGTCACAGATACGCAGTATTTT. Amino acids: CATSRGQVTDTQYF.

Notes on this clone: The junction departs from the called germline gene at one end, perhaps through a read error. V is TRBV5-1 and J is TRBJ2-5; weak D call: TRBD1 (5 bases). CDR3 length: 13 amino acids. Germline loops: CDR1 SGHRS, CDR2 YFSETQ. This CDR3 reads CASRLGREETQYF. Written as DNA, the CDR3 is TGCGCCAGCAGGTTGGGCAGGGAAGAGACCCAGTACTTC.

This chain joins TRBV5-1 and TRBJ2-1, with 9 bases lining up with TRBD2. This CDR3 comprises 14 residues. V dropped 2 bases and J dropped 8; count of bases not matched to a gene: 5. Looked up from germline, CDR1 is SGHRS and CDR2 is YFSETQ. The CDR3 loop reads CASSLVAGADEQFF. CDR3 in DNA: TGCGCCAGCAGCTTAGTAGCGGGGGCCGATGAGCAGTTCTTC.

The chain recombines TRBV5-1 with TRBJ1-2; D gene unclear. Trimming stripped 4 bases from V and 0 bases from J, with 10 bases between. The CDR3 contains 14 residues. CDR1 and CDR2 (germline): SGHRS, YFSETQ. The CDR3 DNA follows: TGCGCCAGCAGCCGCACAACACCTAACTATGGCTACACCTTC. Translating it yields CASSRTTPNYGYTF.

V gene TRBV6-5 combines with J gene TRBJ2-3; maybe TRBD2 (6 bases). The V end lost 4 bases, the J end lost 3 bases, and 11 bases lay between the germline ends. The CDR3 is 14 residues long. Germline V gene lookup returns CDR1 MNHEY and CDR2 SVGAGI. The CDR3 sequence: CASSFGSQTDTQYF. DNA for the CDR3: TGTGCCAGCAGTTTCGGGAGCCAGACAGATACGCAGTATTTT.

The chain employs TRBV11-2 and TRBJ1-4; unclear D gene. The CDR3 covers 13 residues. Trimming stripped 3 bases from V and 4 bases from J, with 6 bases between. CDR1 is SGHAT and CDR2 is FQNNGV in the germline V gene. The CDR3 coding sequence is TGTGCCAGCAGCTTGGGGAGTAATGAAAAACTGTTTTTT. Amino acid sequence: CASSLGSNEKLFF.

The chain links TRBV27 to TRBJ1-2, with 7 bases identical to TRBD1. V shed 5 bases and J 4 bases; nucleotides not matched to a gene: 7. In germline, CDR1 is MNHEY, CDR2 SMNVEV (reference sequence). This CDR3 spans 14 amino acids. The DNA for the CDR3 is TGTGCCAGCAGTCCACGACAGGGATCCTATGGCTACACCTTC. Amino acids: CASSPRQGSYGYTF.

This clone was counted between two and nine times. The rearrangement links TRBV4-2 to TRBJ1-2; no definite D call. V was pared by 0 bases and J by 4 bases, with 12 bases between. The V gene's germline CDR1 is LGHNA and CDR2 YNFKEQ. This CDR3 comprises 15 residues. DNA for the CDR3: TGTGCCAGCAGCCAAGATCTCCGGGTCATCTATGGCTACACCTTC. It yields the protein CASSQDLRVIYGYTF.

The CDR3 spells CASSVAPSNLAGGRWGSGANVLTF. The CDR3 bases are TGTGCCAGCAGCGTAGCTCCGAGCAACCTAGCGGGAGGGCGTTGGGGCTCTGGGGCCAACGTCCTGACTTTC. V and J are TRBV9 and TRBJ2-6, with 12 bases identical to TRBD2. The CDR3 totals 24 residues. V lost 0 bases to trimming and J lost 0 bases; unmatched junction nucleotides: 19. CDR1 and CDR2 from the germline V gene are SGDLS and YYNGEE.

The CDR3 region is CASSPNRGAGQPQHF. The CDR3 DNA reads TGTGCCAGCTCACCGAACAGGGGGGCCGGGCAGCCCCAGCATTTT. V and J are TRBV18 and TRBJ1-5, with TRBD1 matching over 8 bases. Per the germline V gene, CDR1 is KGHSH and CDR2 is LQKENI. With V trimmed by 3 bases and J by 7 bases, 8 bases remained unmatched. This CDR3 is built from 15 residues.